What follows describes a single TCR beta chain. The antigen is undetermined. Blood was sampled at baseline, cycle 4 day 1, and cycle 7 day 1. This specimen comes from a study of OX40 agonist ivuxolimab in advanced cancers. Study details: Patients were dosed intravenously with ivuxolimab at 0.01 to 10 mg/kg every 2 weeks. Regarding the study as a whole: Both CD4+ and CD8+ T cell populations in blood had undergone clonal expansion by week 6 at 0.1 to 3.0 mg/kg. Mean expanded clone counts were higher in CD8+ than CD4+ T cells.

Germline values: CDR1 SNHLY, CDR2 FYNNEI. The V and J ends lost 6 bases and 4 bases, in that order; junction bases with no gene match: 8. The length of the CDR3 is 15 residues. Assay: immunoSEQ multiplex PCR; the TCRdb copy retains only in-frame clones and omits some. There are some 96,000 clones in the sample; 75% to 95% occur only once, and 0.54% lies in the top ten. This sequence was found in an adult with an advanced solid tumor such as melanoma, head and neck, liver or kidney cancer. The material was CD4+ or CD8+ T cells sorted from blood, obtained in a trial of the OX40 agonist ivuxolimab. This chain connects TRBV2 to TRBJ2-1; 8 bases line up with TRBD1. CDR3 loop: CASSTPGGAYNEQFF. In DNA, the CDR3 is TGTGCCAGCAGCACCCCAGGGGGCGCTTACAATGAGCAGTTCTTC.